The 23 T cell receptor beta chains listed next were all sequenced from one sample in a study of beta chain features in type 1 diabetes. The study reverse transcribed the entire isolated RNA, so it sequenced expressed TCRB transcripts. The table came from immunoSEQ multiplex PCR; TCRdb's copy has only in-frame clones and leaves some out. The sample has hundreds of thousands of clones, more than 65% seen once. Sample: naive CD4+ T cells from blood. These receptors came from a man aged 30 to 45 in good health.

V gene TRBV14 combines with J gene TRBJ2-4; 8 bases agree with TRBD2. Trimming cost V 1 base and J 0 bases; bases outside gene matches: 5. Germline V gene data show CDR1 as SGHDN and CDR2 as FVKESK. CDR3 length: 17 amino acids. The CDR3 protein is CASSQGGLAVAKNIQYF. The CDR3 nucleotides are TGTGCCAGCAGCCAAGGAGGACTAGCAGTAGCCAAAAACATTCAGTACTTC.

V is TRBV7-7 and J is TRBJ2-5; 11 nucleotides align to TRBD2. V lost 0 bases and J lost 5; bases outside the gene matches: 11. Germline CDR1 SSHAT, CDR2 FNYEAQ (reference sequence). This CDR3 has 18 residues. The CDR3 DNA follows: TGTGCCAGCAGCTTAGCGAGGTTAGCGGGAGGGCCGCTGGAGACCCAGTACTTC. Translation gives CASSLARLAGGPLETQYF.

This chain links TRBV19 with TRBJ2-3; D not resolved. The CDR3 consists of 12 residues. V was cut by 0 bases and J by 6 bases, with 4 bases left in between. Germline V gene lookup returns CDR1 LNHDA and CDR2 SQIVND (reference sequence). DNA for the CDR3: TGTGCCAGTAGTATAGAAACGGATACGCAGTATTTT. Translating gives CASSIETDTQYF.

The V call is TRBV5-6, the J call TRBJ2-7; 7 bases agree with TRBD2. V lost 4 bases and J lost 8; bases outside the gene matches: 18. Germline loops: CDR1 SGHDT, CDR2 YYEEEE. The CDR3 loop spans 16 amino acids. The CDR3 DNA follows: TGTGCCAGCAGCAAACCAGGCGGGGAGGGCCTTGTCCAGCAGTACTTC. Amino acid sequence: CASSKPGGEGLVQQYF.

This clone was recorded a few times. The chain links TRBV5-1 to TRBJ2-1, with 10 bases aligning to TRBD2. Looked up from germline, CDR1 is SGHRS and CDR2 is YFSETQ. The CDR3 totals 18 residues. J gave up 0 bases and V 0 bases, and 6 bases lay outside the gene matches. The CDR3 DNA follows: TGCGCCAGCAGCTTGGGTTTACTAGCGGGGACCTCCTACAATGAGCAGTTCTTC. Translation gives CASSLGLLAGTSYNEQFF.

This clone was observed once. The genes are TRBV29-1 and TRBJ2-2; 8 nucleotides align to TRBD1. The J segment lost 4 bases and the V segment lost 6 bases, leaving 7 bases of the junction unmatched. CDR1 and CDR2 from the germline V gene are SQVTM and ANQGSEA. The CDR3 has 14 amino acids. CDR3 region: CSVPGQDRTGELFF. CDR3 bases: TGCAGCGTCCCGGGACAGGATCGCACCGGGGAGCTGTTTTTT.

V and J are TRBV29-1 and TRBJ2-7; 7 bases are shared with TRBD2. J lost 4 bases, V lost 6 bases, and 9 bases had no gene match. Germline values: CDR1 SQVTM, CDR2 ANQGSEA. CDR3 length equals 13 residues. The DNA of the CDR3 is TGCAGCGTAGCACCGGGACTACGATACGAGCAGTACTTC. Protein product: CSVAPGLRYEQYF.

This clone showed up just a few times. The J gene is TRBJ1-6, the V gene TRBV30, with D maybe TRBD1 (5 bases). V was cut by 0 bases and J by 6 bases, with 12 bases left in between. This CDR3 spans 15 amino acids. CDR1 and CDR2 (germline): GTSNPN, SVGIG (reference sequence). For the CDR3, the DNA is TGTGCCTGGAGTGTTCGGCAGGGCCTTAATTCACCCCTCCACTTT. Protein sequence: CAWSVRQGLNSPLHF.

Note on this clone: A clone one base away is much larger, so this may be a read error. Other DNA sequences in this specimen translate into the identical CDR3. The chain carries TRBV28 and TRBJ2-1; D gene uncertain. V was trimmed by 6 bases and J by 4 bases, leaving 4 bases between them. There are 11 residues in the CDR3. In germline, CDR1 is MDHEN, CDR2 SYDVKM. The CDR3 DNA reads TGTGCCAGCAGCTCATACAATGAGCAGTTCTTC. Encoded protein: CASSSYNEQFF.

The V call is TRBV5-1, the J call TRBJ2-2; no firm D call. In germline, CDR1 is SGHRS, CDR2 YFSETQ. The CDR3 sequence is 14 residues long. V was shortened by 0 bases and J by 0 bases, with 3 bases between the two germline ends. The CDR3 protein is CASSLGTNTGELFF. In DNA form, the CDR3 reads TGCGCCAGCAGCTTGGGAACGAACACCGGGGAGCTGTTTTTT. The full variable domain, rest sourced from reference TRBV5-1 and TRBJ2-2, is KAGVTQTPRYLIKTRGQQVTLSCSPISGHRSVSWYQQTPGQGLQFLFEYFSETQRNKGNFPGRFSGRQFSNSRSEMNVSTLELGDSALYLCASSLGTNTGELFFGEGSRLTVL.

Only a few counts were recorded for this clone. The same CDR3 arises from other DNA sequences in this sample as well. The CDR3: CASSPGTSSYEQYF. The CDR3 DNA reads as TGCGCCAGCAGCCCCGGGACTAGCTCCTACGAGCAGTACTTC. This rearrangement joins TRBV5-1 to TRBJ2-7; 8 bases agree with TRBD2. V dropped 4 bases and J dropped 0; count of bases not matched to a gene: 3. Germline V gene lookup returns CDR1 SGHRS and CDR2 YFSETQ. This CDR3 is 14 amino acids long.

This clone occurred a few times. The chain uses TRBV2 and TRBJ2-1; 8 nucleotides align to TRBD2. The CDR3 has 14 amino acids. J gave up 2 bases and V 9 bases, and 6 bases lay outside the gene matches. The germline gives CDR1 SNHLY, CDR2 FYNNEI. This CDR3 reads CARAQTSAYNEQFF. The CDR3 DNA follows: TGTGCCAGGGCCCAGACTAGCGCCTACAATGAGCAGTTCTTC. The complete variable domain, with remaining parts taken from reference TRBV2 and TRBJ2-1, reads EPEVTQTPSHQVTQMGQEVILRCVPISNHLYFYWYRQILGQKVEFLVSFYNNEISEKSEIFDDQFSVERPDGSNFTLKIRSTKLEDSAMYFCARAQTSAYNEQFFGPGTRLTVL.

This chain connects TRBV13 to TRBJ2-2; perhaps TRBD1 as D (6 bases). The CDR3 runs to 15 residues. V was trimmed by 3 bases and J by 2 bases, leaving 10 bases between them. Germline V gene lookup returns CDR1 PRHDT and CDR2 FYEKMQ (reference sequence). The CDR3 protein is CASSFQGSNTGELFF. The CDR3 DNA follows: TGTGCCAGCAGCTTCCAGGGGAGTAACACCGGGGAGCTGTTTTTT.

The V call is TRBV29-1, the J call TRBJ2-7; D perhaps matches TRBD1 (5 bases). Germline V gives CDR1 SQVTM, CDR2 ANQGSEA. With 1 base removed from V and 3 bases from J, the gap between germline ends came to 7 bases. The CDR3 contains 12 residues. The DNA for the CDR3 is TGCAGCGTTGAAGGCAGGGACTACGAGCAGTACTTC. Its translation: CSVEGRDYEQYF.

J is TRBJ2-3 and V is TRBV7-9, with no clear D. The CDR3 has 12 amino acids. Trimming took off 1 base at V and 5 bases at J, with 4 bases between the two ends. Germline CDR1 and CDR2: SEHNR and FQNEAQ (reference sequence). The CDR3 here is CASSLELDTQYF. The CDR3 DNA follows: TGTGCCAGCAGCTTAGAGTTAGATACGCAGTATTTT.

The genes are TRBV5-1 and TRBJ2-7, with 8 positions matching TRBD1. The CDR3 consists of 15 residues. From germline, CDR1 is SGHRS and CDR2 YFSETQ. Trimming cost V 5 bases and J 4 bases; bases outside gene matches: 11. CDR3: CASRRSRTGQYEQYF. The CDR3 nucleotides are TGCGCCAGCAGACGCTCGCGGACAGGGCAATACGAGCAGTACTTC.

The V and J genes are TRBV7-9 and TRBJ1-5; no definite D call. Between the trimmed V and J ends, which lost 6 bases and 3 bases, there was a span of 9 bases. Germline CDR1 is SEHNR and CDR2 is FQNEAQ (reference sequence). This CDR3 is 13 amino acids long. Here the CDR3 DNA reads TGTGCCAGCAGTCTGGATCACAATCAGCCCCAGCATTTT. Amino acids: CASSLDHNQPQHF.

The chain is built from TRBV4-3 and TRBJ2-3; TRBD2 agrees at 7 bases. The CDR3 totals 13 residues. Germline V lookup: CDR1 LGHNA, CDR2 YSLEER. Trimming at V came to 4 bases and at J to 8 bases, leaving 6 bases not matched to a gene. Written as DNA, the CDR3 is TGCGCCAGCAGCCCCGTGACTAGCCCTACGCAGTATTTT. This translates into CASSPVTSPTQYF.

This rearrangement joins TRBV30 to TRBJ1-4, with no clear D. V was shortened by 3 bases and J by 8 bases, with 10 bases between the two germline ends. CDR1 and CDR2 from the germline V gene are GTSNPN and SVGIG (reference sequence). CDR3 length: 12 residues. The CDR3 bases are TGTGCCTGGAGATCCGCGCGCGAAAAACTGTTTTTT. Translating it yields CAWRSAREKLFF.

The chain couples TRBV19 to TRBJ1-2; tentative D call: TRBD1 (5 bases). Trimming left V 0 bases short and J 4 bases short, with 15 bases between. The CDR3 consists of 16 residues. Germline V gene data show CDR1 as LNHDA and CDR2 as SQIVND (reference sequence). The CDR3 spells CASSIDQQELTYGYTF. Here the CDR3 DNA reads TGTGCCAGTAGTATAGATCAACAGGAACTAACCTATGGCTACACCTTC.

The chain recombines TRBV5-4 with TRBJ2-3; D unclear. With 0 bases removed from V and 2 bases from J, the gap between germline ends came to 16 bases. This CDR3 is built from 17 residues. The germline gives CDR1 SGHNT, CDR2 YYREEE (reference sequence). The CDR3 is CASSLGWRSSLTDTQYF. In DNA form, the CDR3 reads TGTGCCAGCAGCTTGGGCTGGCGGAGCTCCCTCACAGATACGCAGTATTTT.

This chain links TRBV7-2 with TRBJ2-3; D gene ambiguous. Looked up from germline, CDR1 is SGHTA and CDR2 is FQGNSA. This CDR3 has 11 residues. Trimming removed 5 bases from V and 8 bases from J, with 8 bases in between. CDR3 bases: TGTGCCAGCAGCCCCTCGGCTACGCAGTATTTT. It translates to CASSPSATQYF.

V gene TRBV30 combines with J gene TRBJ2-3; 9 bases line up with TRBD1. CDR1 and CDR2 from the germline V gene are GTSNPN and SVGIG (reference sequence). This CDR3 is built from 15 residues. Trimming took 1 base from V and 4 from J; bases not matched to a gene: 6. The DNA for the CDR3 is TGTGCCTGGAGTGCCGGGACAGGGCGGGCAGATACGCAGTATTTT. Encoded protein: CAWSAGTGRADTQYF.